Listed here is a single T cell receptor (beta chain). Its antigen is as yet unknown. It was with 60 Vbeta and 13 Jbeta primers that the PCR ran. Assay: immunoSEQ multiplex PCR; the TCRdb copy retains only in-frame clones and omits some. Here the sample spans fewer than 200,000 clones, about 90% being singletons. The source of the sample is a study of cytomegalovirus exposure and HLA in healthy donors. V gave up 5 bases and J gave up 2 bases; unmatched junction bases: 9. This CDR3 contains 15 residues. CDR1 LNHNV and CDR2 YYDKDF come from the germline V gene (reference sequence). General study results and limits: Later, an analysis found that common viral pathogens appeared to be linked with several of the most significant clusters. An Asian-associated ancestry cluster reportedly showed fewer N-insertions than the roughly 600-donor mean in a later analysis. A few chains tied to CMV proved CMV antigen-specific in vitro.

The origin of this receptor is a girl less than two years old in good health and CMV-seronegative. V gene TRBV15 combines with J gene TRBJ2-7, with 7 bases aligning to TRBD1. The sequenced sample consisted of PBMCs. The CDR3 DNA reads as TGTGCCACCAGCCCAGAACAGGGGACCACCTACGAGCAGTACTTC. Encoded protein: CATSPEQGTTYEQYF.